These 28 T cell receptor beta chains share one sample of origin, sequenced in a study of T cells after somatic rescue of genetic block (dated by TCRdb to about 2020). The library was built by means of the immunoSEQ multiplex PCR assay. Sourced from immuneACCESS, this table was stored by TCRdb with only in-frame sequences that have V and J called. A share of the clones is absent; for the studies checked, an unresolved V gene accounts for under half, and the remainder has no known explanation. The sample table holds over 9,500 clones, of which approximately 79% were seen once. Less than 25% of the sample comes from the top ten. The specimen sequenced was peripheral blood mononuclear cells (PBMCs). The receptors derive from a boy aged 5 to 17.

The chain employs TRBV7-2 and TRBJ2-5; D uncertain. The CDR3 is made up of 13 amino acids. CDR1 is SGHTA and CDR2 is FQGNSA in the germline V gene. The germline V and J ends were trimmed by 2 bases and 2 bases, with 6 bases remaining between them. The CDR3 here is CASSLSRQETQYF. The CDR3 DNA follows: TGTGCCAGCAGCTTATCCCGGCAAGAGACCCAGTACTTC.

The V call is TRBV27, the J call TRBJ2-6, with D possibly matching TRBD1 (6 bases). The V gene's germline CDR1 is MNHEY and CDR2 SMNVEV (reference sequence). V lost 7 bases, J lost 0 bases, and 19 bases lay in between. The CDR3 runs to 18 residues. The CDR3 DNA reads TGTGCCAGCACCCTCATCTTTACAGGGTTCTCTGGGGCCAACGTCCTGACTTTC. This translates into CASTLIFTGFSGANVLTF.

The V gene is TRBV5-1, the J gene TRBJ1-2, with a possible D match to TRBD1 (5 bases). CDR1 and CDR2 (germline): SGHRS, YFSETQ. The CDR3 spans 14 residues. V lost 3 bases and J 6 bases, leaving 15 bases between the germline ends. DNA of the CDR3: TGCGCCAGCAGCTCCCTCGGCAGGGCAGATGGCTACACCTTC. Its translation is CASSSLGRADGYTF.

The chain has TRBV4-1 and TRBJ1-1; D is unresolved. V lost 3 bases and J 1 base, leaving 3 bases between the germline ends. The CDR3 loop spans 12 amino acids. CDR1 and CDR2 from the germline V gene are MGHRA and YSYEKL. Here the CDR3 reads CASSHRNTEAFF. For the CDR3, the DNA is TGCGCCAGCAGCCACCGGAACACTGAAGCTTTCTTT.

This clone was seen only a few times. The chain joins TRBV10-2 to TRBJ2-1; D is unclear. There are 13 residues in the CDR3. From germline, CDR1 is WSHSY and CDR2 SAAADI. V lost 6 bases and J 3 bases, leaving 9 bases between the germline ends. The CDR3 protein is CASRVGFYNEQFF. CDR3 sequence (DNA): TGCGCCAGCAGGGTGGGGTTCTACAATGAGCAGTTCTTC.

J is TRBJ2-3 and V is TRBV10-2, with 11 bases aligning to TRBD2. Trimming cost V 1 base and J 14 bases; bases outside gene matches: 5. CDR1 is WSHSY and CDR2 is SAAADI in the germline V gene. This CDR3 has 13 amino acids. The CDR3 loop reads CASSEYSGRARYF. The CDR3 nucleotides are TGCGCCAGCAGTGAGTATAGCGGGAGGGCCAGGTATTTT.

CDR3 nucleotide sequence: TGCGCCAGCAGCTTGGCCAGGGGGCATGGCTACACCTTC. Translated, it gives CASSLARGHGYTF. The chain carries TRBV5-1 and TRBJ1-2, with TRBD1 matching 8 bases. Germline CDR1 and CDR2: SGHRS and YFSETQ. With 0 bases clipped from V and 6 bases from J, the junction kept 1 base outside the gene matches. The CDR3 loop spans 13 amino acids.

The chain combines TRBV28 with TRBJ2-7, with D perhaps TRBD1 (7 bases). Trimming pared 5 bases from V and 5 bases from J, leaving 16 bases between. The CDR3 sequence is 14 residues long. Germline V gene data show CDR1 as MDHEN and CDR2 as SYDVKM. CDR3 DNA: TGTGCCAGCAGTCTCCGGACAGGCGGGGACGAGCAGTACTTC. Translation gives CASSLRTGGDEQYF.

The V and J genes are TRBV6-6 and TRBJ2-5; D might be TRBD2 (5 bases). Germline V gene lookup returns CDR1 MNHNY and CDR2 SVGAGI (reference sequence). V lost 7 bases and J lost 5, with 20 bases in between. This CDR3 region has 15 residues. The chain's CDR3 is CASTTWEGSGETQYF. The CDR3 coding sequence is TGTGCCAGCACCACCTGGGAAGGCTCGGGGGAGACCCAGTACTTC.

The chain links TRBV7-9 to TRBJ1-5; D unresolved. From germline, CDR1 is SEHNR and CDR2 FQNEAQ (reference sequence). The CDR3 sequence is 15 residues long. The germline V and J ends were trimmed by 1 base and 3 bases, with 10 bases remaining between them. CDR3 in amino acids: CASSLGGIANQPQHF. CDR3 DNA: TGTGCCAGCAGCTTAGGGGGTATTGCCAATCAGCCCCAGCATTTT.

The chain has TRBV13 and TRBJ1-2, with D unresolved. The germline V and J ends were trimmed by 6 bases and 4 bases, with 9 bases remaining between them. CDR3 size: 12 residues. CDR1 and CDR2 (germline): PRHDT, FYEKMQ (reference sequence). CDR3 in amino acids: CASSSVPYGYTF. The CDR3 coding sequence is TGTGCCAGCAGTTCGGTCCCCTATGGCTACACCTTC.

The rearrangement links TRBV4-2 to TRBJ2-5; TRBD1 aligns across 8 bases. Germline loops: CDR1 LGHNA, CDR2 YNFKEQ. The length of the CDR3 is 16 residues. V was pared by 0 bases and J by 5 bases, with 8 bases of the junction left unmatched. The CDR3 loop is CASSQENPGGDETQYF. Written as DNA, the CDR3 is TGTGCCAGCAGCCAAGAGAATCCAGGGGGCGACGAGACCCAGTACTTC.

V gene TRBV5-5 combines with J gene TRBJ2-7, with 9 positions matching TRBD1. The V segment lost 3 bases and the J segment 5 bases; nucleotides outside the gene matches: 6. CDR1 SGHKS and CDR2 YYEKEE come from the germline V gene (reference sequence). The CDR3 consists of 14 residues. In DNA, the CDR3 is TGTGCCAGCAGCTCCGGGACAGGGCGGAACGAGCAGTACTTC. This translates into CASSSGTGRNEQYF.

The chain carries TRBV5-1 and TRBJ1-1, with D uncertain. CDR1 SGHRS and CDR2 YFSETQ come from the germline V gene. The V end lost 4 bases, the J end lost 1 base, and 8 bases lay between the germline ends. The CDR3 consists of 13 residues. The CDR3 loop reads CASSIPGNTEAFF. In DNA, the CDR3 is TGCGCCAGCAGCATACCCGGGAACACTGAAGCTTTCTTT.

The chain is built from TRBV7-2 and TRBJ1-2; D remains unclear. This CDR3 is built from 12 residues. Trimming pared 5 bases from V and 8 bases from J, leaving 12 bases between. Germline CDR1 is SGHTA and CDR2 is FQGNSA. CDR3 in amino acids: CASSRTIEGYTF. In DNA, the CDR3 is TGTGCCAGCAGCCGGACTATAGAAGGCTACACCTTC.

V is TRBV18 and J is TRBJ1-2; TRBD1 aligns across 9 bases. This CDR3 spans 16 amino acids. V was pared by 2 bases and J by 4 bases, with 8 bases of the junction left unmatched. CDR1 and CDR2 (germline): KGHSH, LQKENI. The CDR3 loop reads CASSPTLSGQGYGYTF. CDR3 DNA sequence: TGTGCCAGCTCACCAACATTATCGGGACAGGGCTATGGCTACACCTTC. Combining the CDR3 with reference TRBV18 and TRBJ1-2 gives the whole variable domain NAGVMQNPRHLVRRRGQEARLRCSPMKGHSHVYWYRQLPEEGLKFMVYLQKENIIDESGMPKERFSAEFPKEGPSILRIQQVVRGDSAAYFCASSPTLSGQGYGYTFGSGTRLTVV.

This clone was detected a few times. The chain joins TRBV28 to TRBJ1-2; 7 bases are a match to TRBD1. The CDR3 spans 17 residues. The J segment lost 0 bases and the V segment lost 3 bases, leaving 10 bases of the junction unmatched. Germline V gives CDR1 MDHEN, CDR2 SYDVKM. The CDR3, as DNA: TGTGCCAGCAGTTTCTCCAGACAGGGTATTTCTAACTATGGCTACACCTTC. It specifies CASSFSRQGISNYGYTF.

The chain has TRBV21-1 and TRBJ2-7; the listed D gene, TRBD1, was not tested against the DNA. TRBV21-1 constitutes a pseudogene. The CDR3 is made up of 20 amino acids. The CDR3 nucleotides are TGTGCCAGCAGCAAAGCCCACCGGGGGACAGGGGTAGAAAGCTCCTACGAGCAGTACTTC. Amino acid sequence: CASSKAHRGTGVESSYEQYF.

The rearrangement joins TRBV5-1 to TRBJ2-7, with 8 bases that match TRBD2. Germline V lookup: CDR1 SGHRS, CDR2 YFSETQ. This CDR3 region has 14 residues. V lost 1 base and J lost 7; bases outside the gene matches: 7. The CDR3 DNA sequence: TGCGCCAGCAGCTTGAGCGGGGGTATTAAGGAGCAGTACTTC. Translation gives CASSLSGGIKEQYF.

The V call is TRBV30, the J call TRBJ1-5, with 8 nucleotides matching TRBD1. V lost 0 bases to trimming and J lost 3 bases; unmatched junction nucleotides: 4. The CDR3 contains 15 residues. Germline assignment: CDR1 GTSNPN and CDR2 SVGIG (reference sequence). In DNA, the CDR3 is TGTGCCTGGAGTGTTCCGACAGGGGTCAATCAGCCCCAGCATTTT. Protein product: CAWSVPTGVNQPQHF.

This chain joins TRBV5-5 and TRBJ2-7, with a weak D call TRBD2 (5 bases). Germline assignment: CDR1 SGHKS and CDR2 YYEKEE (reference sequence). This CDR3 has 15 residues. Trimming shortened V by 1 base and J by 1 base, and 12 bases separated the two germline ends. The CDR3 reads CASSLWGVPSYEQYF. DNA of the CDR3: TGTGCCAGCAGCTTGTGGGGAGTCCCTTCCTACGAGCAGTACTTC.

This chain links TRBV4-1 with TRBJ1-5; D is ambiguous. With 1 base removed from V and 0 bases from J, the gap between germline ends came to 4 bases. Germline loops: CDR1 MGHRA, CDR2 YSYEKL. The CDR3 sequence is 14 residues long. This chain's CDR3 is CASSQGHSNQPQHF. The DNA for the CDR3 is TGCGCCAGCAGCCAAGGGCATAGCAATCAGCCCCAGCATTTT.

This chain joins TRBV7-4 and TRBJ2-7, with TRBD1 matching over 8 bases. Germline values: CDR1 SGHVT, CDR2 SQSDAQ. Trimming took 1 base from V and 9 from J; bases not matched to a gene: 14. This CDR3 has 16 residues. The CDR3 protein is CASSLGSRQGKQGQYF. The CDR3 DNA reads as TGTGCCAGCAGCTTAGGGTCTAGACAGGGGAAACAAGGGCAGTACTTC.

The chain joins TRBV5-1 to TRBJ2-5; no definite D call. With 2 bases removed from V and 1 base from J, the gap between germline ends came to 15 bases. The CDR3 has 16 residues. CDR1 and CDR2 from the germline V gene are SGHRS and YFSETQ. CDR3 protein: CASSLGTGHFQETQYF. The CDR3 DNA reads TGCGCCAGCAGCTTAGGAACGGGCCACTTCCAAGAGACCCAGTACTTC.

The chain has TRBV21-1 and TRBJ2-4; TRBD1 is taken as the D call from the table, unchecked against the DNA. TRBV21-1 counts as a pseudogene. CDR3 size: 16 residues. The CDR3 loop reads CASSRRQGLAKNIQYF. DNA of the CDR3: TGTGCCAGCAGTCGTAGACAGGGGTTAGCCAAAAACATTCAGTACTTC.

As for this clone: In the same sample, other DNA sequences code for this CDR3. This chain uses TRBV9 with TRBJ1-1; D unclear. Germline values: CDR1 SGDLS, CDR2 YYNGEE. The V end was cut by 0 bases, the J end by 1 base, with 4 bases between. The CDR3 extends over 13 amino acids. CDR3 region: CASSVAANTEAFF. CDR3 DNA sequence: TGTGCCAGCAGCGTAGCCGCGAACACTGAAGCTTTCTTT.

The chain is built from TRBV5-1 and TRBJ2-1, with a weak D call TRBD1 (7 bases). V was cut by 4 bases and J by 6 bases, with 17 bases left in between. CDR1 and CDR2 (germline): SGHRS, YFSETQ. The CDR3 has 15 amino acids. CDR3 DNA sequence: TGCGCCAGCAGCGTGGGGGCAGGGGGGTCCAATGAGCAGTTCTTC. This codes for CASSVGAGGSNEQFF. The full variable domain, rest sourced from reference TRBV5-1 and TRBJ2-1, is KAGVTQTPRYLIKTRGQQVTLSCSPISGHRSVSWYQQTPGQGLQFLFEYFSETQRNKGNFPGRFSGRQFSNSRSEMNVSTLELGDSALYLCASSVGAGGSNEQFFGPGTRLTVL.

The rearrangement links TRBV6-5 to TRBJ1-2; D gene uncertain. Between the trimmed V and J ends, which lost 5 bases and 5 bases, there was a span of 15 bases. CDR1 MNHEY and CDR2 SVGAGI come from the germline V gene. The CDR3 length is 14 residues. This CDR3 reads CASSMADLGYGYTF. The CDR3 coding sequence is TGTGCCAGCAGTATGGCCGACCTCGGTTATGGCTACACCTTC.